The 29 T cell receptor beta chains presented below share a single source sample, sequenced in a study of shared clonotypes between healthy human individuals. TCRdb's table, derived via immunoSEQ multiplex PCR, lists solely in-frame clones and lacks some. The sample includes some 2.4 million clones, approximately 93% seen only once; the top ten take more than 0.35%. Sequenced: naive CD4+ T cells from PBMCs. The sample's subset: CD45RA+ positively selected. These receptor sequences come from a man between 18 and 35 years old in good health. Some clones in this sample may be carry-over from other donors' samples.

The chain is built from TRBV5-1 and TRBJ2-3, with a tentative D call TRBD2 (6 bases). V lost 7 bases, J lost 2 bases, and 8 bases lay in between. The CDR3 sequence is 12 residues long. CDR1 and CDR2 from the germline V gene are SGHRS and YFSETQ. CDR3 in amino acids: CASRDFTDTQYF. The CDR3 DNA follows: TGCGCCAGCCGGGACTTCACAGATACGCAGTATTTT.

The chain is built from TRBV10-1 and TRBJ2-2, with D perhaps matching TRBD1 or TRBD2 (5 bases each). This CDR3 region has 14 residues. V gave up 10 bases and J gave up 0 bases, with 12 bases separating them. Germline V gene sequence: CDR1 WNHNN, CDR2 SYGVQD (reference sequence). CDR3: CATRGDPNTGELFF. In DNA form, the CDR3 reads TGCGCCACCAGAGGGGACCCGAACACCGGGGAGCTGTTTTTT.

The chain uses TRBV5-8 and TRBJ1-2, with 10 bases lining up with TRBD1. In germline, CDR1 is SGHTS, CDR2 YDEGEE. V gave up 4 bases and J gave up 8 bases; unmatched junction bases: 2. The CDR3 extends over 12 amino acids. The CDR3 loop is CASSRTGGGYTF. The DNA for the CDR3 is TGTGCCAGCAGCCGGACAGGGGGAGGCTACACCTTC.

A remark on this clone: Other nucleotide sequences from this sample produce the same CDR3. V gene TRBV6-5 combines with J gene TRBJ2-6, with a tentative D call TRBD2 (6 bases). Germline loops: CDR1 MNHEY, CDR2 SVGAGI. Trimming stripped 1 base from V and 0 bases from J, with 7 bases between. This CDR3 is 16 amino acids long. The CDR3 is CASSYLGGSGANVLTF. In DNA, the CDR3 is TGTGCCAGCAGTTACTTGGGGGGCTCTGGGGCCAACGTCCTGACTTTC.

This CDR3 reads CASSPNTGSYEQYF. CDR3 sequence (DNA): TGTGCCAGCAGTCCCAATACGGGATCCTACGAGCAGTACTTC. V is TRBV27 and J is TRBJ2-7; D may be TRBD2 (5 bases). The CDR3 length is 14 residues. V shed 5 bases and J shed 1 base, with 12 bases lying between them. The germline V gene has CDR1 MNHEY and CDR2 SMNVEV (reference sequence).

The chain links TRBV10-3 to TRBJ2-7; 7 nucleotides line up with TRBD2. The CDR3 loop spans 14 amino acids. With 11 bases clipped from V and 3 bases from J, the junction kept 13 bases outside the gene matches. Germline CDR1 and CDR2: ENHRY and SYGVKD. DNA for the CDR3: TGTGCCGCCACCGGGGGGACTACCGTCTACGAGCAGTACTTC. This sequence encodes CAATGGTTVYEQYF.

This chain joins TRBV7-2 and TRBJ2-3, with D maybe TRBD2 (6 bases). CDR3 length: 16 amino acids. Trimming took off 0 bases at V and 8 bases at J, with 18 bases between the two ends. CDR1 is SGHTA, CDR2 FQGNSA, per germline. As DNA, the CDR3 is TGTGCCAGCAGCTTAGCACCCTCCCATCAGGGAGGTACGCAGTATTTT. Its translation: CASSLAPSHQGGTQYF.

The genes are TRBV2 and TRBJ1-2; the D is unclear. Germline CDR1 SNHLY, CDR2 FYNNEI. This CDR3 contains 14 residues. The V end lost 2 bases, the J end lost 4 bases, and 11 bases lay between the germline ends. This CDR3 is CASSELGLPYGYTF. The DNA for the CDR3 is TGTGCCAGCAGTGAATTGGGTTTGCCCTATGGCTACACCTTC.

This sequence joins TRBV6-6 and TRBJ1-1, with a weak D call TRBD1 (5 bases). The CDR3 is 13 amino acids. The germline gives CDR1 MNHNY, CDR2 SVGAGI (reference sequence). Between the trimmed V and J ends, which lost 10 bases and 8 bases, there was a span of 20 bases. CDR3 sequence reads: CATTGASLGEAFF. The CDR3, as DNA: TGTGCCACCACCGGGGCGTCCCTCGGGGAAGCTTTCTTT.

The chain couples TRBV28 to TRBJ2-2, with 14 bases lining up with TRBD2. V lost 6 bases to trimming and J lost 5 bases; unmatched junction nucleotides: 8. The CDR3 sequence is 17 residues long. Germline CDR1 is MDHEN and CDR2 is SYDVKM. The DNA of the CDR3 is TGTGCCAGCAGGTCGACTAGCGGGAGGGCTGGTACCGGGGAGCTGTTTTTT. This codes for CASRSTSGRAGTGELFF.

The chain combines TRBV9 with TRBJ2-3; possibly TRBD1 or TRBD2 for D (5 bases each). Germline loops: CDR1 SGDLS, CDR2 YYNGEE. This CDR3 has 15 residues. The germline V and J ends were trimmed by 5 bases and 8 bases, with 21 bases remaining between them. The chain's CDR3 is CASRRGPAASSTQYF. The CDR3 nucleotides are TGTGCCAGCAGAAGGGGACCAGCCGCGAGTTCTACGCAGTATTTT.

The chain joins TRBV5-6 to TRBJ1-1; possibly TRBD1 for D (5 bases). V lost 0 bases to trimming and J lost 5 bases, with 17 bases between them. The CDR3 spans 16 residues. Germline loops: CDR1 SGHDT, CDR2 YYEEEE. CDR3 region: CASSLVYTSGGTEAFF. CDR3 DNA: TGTGCCAGCAGCTTGGTATATACATCCGGGGGGACTGAAGCTTTCTTT.

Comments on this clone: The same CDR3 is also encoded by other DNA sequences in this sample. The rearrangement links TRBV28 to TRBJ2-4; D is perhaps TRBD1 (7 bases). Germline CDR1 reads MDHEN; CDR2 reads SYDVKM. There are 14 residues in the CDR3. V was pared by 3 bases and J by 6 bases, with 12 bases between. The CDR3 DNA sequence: TGTGCCAGCAGTTTGACGCAGGGGGGAAACATTCAGTACTTC. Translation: CASSLTQGGNIQYF.

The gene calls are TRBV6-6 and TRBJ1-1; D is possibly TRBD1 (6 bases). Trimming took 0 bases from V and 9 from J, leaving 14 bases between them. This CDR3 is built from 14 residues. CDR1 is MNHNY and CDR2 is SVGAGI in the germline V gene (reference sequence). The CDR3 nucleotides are TGTGCCAGCAGTTACTCAGAGGCAGGGGATAAAGCTTTCTTT. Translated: CASSYSEAGDKAFF.

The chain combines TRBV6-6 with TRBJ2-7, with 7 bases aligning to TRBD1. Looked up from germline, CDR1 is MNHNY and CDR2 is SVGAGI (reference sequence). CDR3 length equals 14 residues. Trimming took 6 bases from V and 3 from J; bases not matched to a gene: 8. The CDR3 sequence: CASSNRDRVYEQYF. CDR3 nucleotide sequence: TGTGCCAGCAGCAACCGGGACAGAGTCTACGAGCAGTACTTC.

CDR3 nucleotide sequence: TGTGCCAGCAGCGTCGGGACAGGGGTTATGGAGGAGACCCAGTACTTC. This gives the protein CASSVGTGVMEETQYF. The chain uses TRBV7-6 and TRBJ2-5, with 10 nucleotides matching TRBD1. V was clipped by 5 bases and J by 5 bases; unmatched bases: 11. The CDR3 covers 16 residues. Germline V gene sequence: CDR1 SGHVS, CDR2 FNYEAQ. The complete variable domain, with remaining parts taken from reference TRBV7-6 and TRBJ2-5, reads GAGVSQSPRYKVTKRGQDVALRCDPISGHVSLYWYRQALGQGPEFLTYFNYEAQQDKSGLPNDRFSAERPEGSISTLTIQRTEQRDSAMYRCASSVGTGVMEETQYFGPGTRLLVL.

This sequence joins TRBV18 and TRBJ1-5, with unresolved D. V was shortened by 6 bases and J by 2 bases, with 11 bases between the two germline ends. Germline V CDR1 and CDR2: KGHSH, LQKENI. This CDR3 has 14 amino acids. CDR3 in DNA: TGTGCCAGCTCTATGACGGCCGGCAATCAGCCCCAGCATTTT. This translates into CASSMTAGNQPQHF.

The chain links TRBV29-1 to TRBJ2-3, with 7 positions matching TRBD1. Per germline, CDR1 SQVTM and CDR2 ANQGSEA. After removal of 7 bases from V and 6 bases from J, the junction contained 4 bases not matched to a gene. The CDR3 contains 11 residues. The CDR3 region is CSEGQSDTQYF. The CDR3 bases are TGCAGCGAGGGACAGTCGGATACGCAGTATTTT.

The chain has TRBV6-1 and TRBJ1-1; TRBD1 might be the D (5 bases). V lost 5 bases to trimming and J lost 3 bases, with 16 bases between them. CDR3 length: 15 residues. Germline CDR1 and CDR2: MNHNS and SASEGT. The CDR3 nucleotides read TGTGCCAGCAGTCAAAACCCCGGACACCACACTGAAGCTTTCTTT. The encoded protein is CASSQNPGHHTEAFF.

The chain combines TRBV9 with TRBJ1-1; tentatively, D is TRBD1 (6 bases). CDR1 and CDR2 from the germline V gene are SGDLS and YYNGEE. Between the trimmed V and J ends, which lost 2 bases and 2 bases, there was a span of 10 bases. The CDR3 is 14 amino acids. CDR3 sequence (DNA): TGTGCCAGCAGCGTGCCGGGGGCAAACACTGAAGCTTTCTTT. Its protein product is CASSVPGANTEAFF.

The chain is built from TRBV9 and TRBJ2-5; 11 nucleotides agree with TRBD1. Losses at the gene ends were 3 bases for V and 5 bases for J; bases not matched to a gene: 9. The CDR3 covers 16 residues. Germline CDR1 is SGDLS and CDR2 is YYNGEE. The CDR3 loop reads CASSARTGGLAETQYF. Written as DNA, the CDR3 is TGTGCCAGCAGCGCAAGGACAGGGGGCCTCGCGGAGACCCAGTACTTC.

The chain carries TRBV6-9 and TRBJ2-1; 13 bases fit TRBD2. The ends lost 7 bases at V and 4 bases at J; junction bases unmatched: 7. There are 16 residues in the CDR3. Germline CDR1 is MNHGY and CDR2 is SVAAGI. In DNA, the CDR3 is TGTGCCAGCACCCCCGGGACTAGCGGGAAGTACAATGAGCAGTTCTTC. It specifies CASTPGTSGKYNEQFF.

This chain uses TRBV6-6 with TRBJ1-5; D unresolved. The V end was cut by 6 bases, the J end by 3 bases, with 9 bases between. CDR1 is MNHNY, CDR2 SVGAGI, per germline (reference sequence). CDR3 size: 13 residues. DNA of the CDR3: TGTGCCAGCAGACCAAGGGTCAATCAGCCCCAGCATTTT. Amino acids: CASRPRVNQPQHF.

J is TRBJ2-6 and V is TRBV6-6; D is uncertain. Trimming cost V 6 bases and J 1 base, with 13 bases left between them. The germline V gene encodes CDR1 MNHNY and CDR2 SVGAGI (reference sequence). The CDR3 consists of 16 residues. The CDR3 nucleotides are TGTGCCAGCAGCTACGACATGGGGTCTGGGGCCAACGTCCTGACTTTC. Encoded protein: CASSYDMGSGANVLTF.

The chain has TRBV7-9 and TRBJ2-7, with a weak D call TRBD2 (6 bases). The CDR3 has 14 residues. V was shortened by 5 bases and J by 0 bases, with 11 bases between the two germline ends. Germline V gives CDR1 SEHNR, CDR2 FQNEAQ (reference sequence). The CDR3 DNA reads TGTGCCAGCAGCCCTTGGGAGGTCTCCTACGAGCAGTACTTC. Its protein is CASSPWEVSYEQYF.

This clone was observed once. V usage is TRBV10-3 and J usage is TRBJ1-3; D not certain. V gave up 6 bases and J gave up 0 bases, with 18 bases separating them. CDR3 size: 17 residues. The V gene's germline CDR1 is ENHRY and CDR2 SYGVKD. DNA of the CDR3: TGTGCCATCAGGCCCGAGGCGGGCAGGCCCTCTGGAAACACCATATATTTT. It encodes CAIRPEAGRPSGNTIYF.

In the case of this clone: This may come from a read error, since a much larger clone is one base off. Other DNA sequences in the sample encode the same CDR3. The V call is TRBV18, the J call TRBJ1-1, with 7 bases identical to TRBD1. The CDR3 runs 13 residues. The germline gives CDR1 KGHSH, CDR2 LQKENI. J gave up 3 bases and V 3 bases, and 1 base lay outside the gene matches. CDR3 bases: TGTGCCAGCTCACCGGACAGGCACACTGAAGCTTTCTTT. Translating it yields CASSPDRHTEAFF.

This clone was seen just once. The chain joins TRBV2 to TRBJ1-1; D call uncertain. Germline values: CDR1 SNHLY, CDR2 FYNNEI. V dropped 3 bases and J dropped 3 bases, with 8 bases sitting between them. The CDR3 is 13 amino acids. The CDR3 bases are TGTGCCAGCAGTGATGACCCCTACACTGAAGCTTTCTTT. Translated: CASSDDPYTEAFF.

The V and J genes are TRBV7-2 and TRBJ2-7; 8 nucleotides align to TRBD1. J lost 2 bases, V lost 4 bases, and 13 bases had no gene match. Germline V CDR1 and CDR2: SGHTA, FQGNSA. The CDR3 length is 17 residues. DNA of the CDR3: TGTGCCAGCAGCTCGTACCTCAGGACAGGGCTTCCCTACGAGCAGTACTTC. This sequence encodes CASSSYLRTGLPYEQYF.